The text below deals with one T cell receptor (beta chain). Its matching antigen is unknown. The data are from a study of cytomegalovirus exposure and HLA in healthy donors. The PCR had 60 Vbeta and 13 Jbeta primers. Sequencing used immunoSEQ multiplex PCR; TCRdb keeps in-frame clones, though not all of them. Of under 65,000 clones listed, more than 70% are singletons. The CDR3 totals 14 residues. The germline V gene has CDR1 SGDLS and CDR2 YYNGEE. V lost 4 bases and J 6 bases, leaving 13 bases between the germline ends. Overall study findings and caveats: A link between a missense DCLRE1C variant and TCR beta V- and J-gene trimming emerged from a later analysis.

The clonotype comes from a woman in her late teens or twenties in good health and CMV-seronegative. Sequencing used PBMCs. The chain uses TRBV9 and TRBJ1-4; a possible D gene is TRBD1 (6 bases). CDR3 in amino acids: CASSTPEGDEKLFF. Here the CDR3 DNA reads TGTGCCAGCAGCACCCCTGAGGGGGATGAAAAACTGTTTTTT.